A single sample is the source of the 18 T cell receptor beta chains below, sequenced in a study of regulatory T cells in long-lasting Graves disease. Stated time point: persistent/refractory GD, antithyroid drugs over 5 years with positive TRAb. Researchers made the TCR library from RNA that was extracted from PBMCs. Through Arm-PCR of CDR3 regions and iRepertoire HTBI primers, TCR beta libraries were built. TCRdb called the multiplex PCR reads again in MiXCR, with one record for every CDR3 protein. The table lists 600,000 to 850,000 distinct CDR3 sequences, about 32% of them singletons, with about two fifths in the top ten. The sample here was peripheral blood mononuclear cells (PBMCs), taken when the disease was refractory, from a patient treated with antithyroid drugs. These TCRs come from a female donor with Graves disease.

This clonotype has more than one count but fewer than ten. This chain's CDR3 is CASPRSGTGFGETQYF. Here the CDR3 DNA reads TGTGCCAGCCCCAGGTCGGGGACAGGCTTTGGAGAGACCCAGTACTTC. This chain connects TRBV6-1 to TRBJ2-5; TRBD1 agrees at 8 bases. The V gene's germline CDR1 is MNHNS and CDR2 SASEGT. The CDR3 has 16 residues. The ends lost 8 bases at V and 4 bases at J; junction bases unmatched: 15.

This chain connects TRBV12-3 or TRBV12-4 to TRBJ2-2, with no clear D. CDR3 length: 14 amino acids. The V gene lost 1 base and the J gene lost 7 bases, with 10 bases spanning the gap. In DNA, the CDR3 is TGTGCCAGCAGTTTAGTGTGGCAGAACGGGGAGCTGTTTTTT. It encodes CASSLVWQNGELFF.

Comments on this clonotype: Given the absence of the conserved phenylalanine or tryptophan at the CDR3 end, a read error is likely. The chain recombines TRBV15 with TRBJ2-5; D is perhaps TRBD2 (5 bases). The V gene's germline CDR1 is LNHNV and CDR2 YYDKDF (reference sequence). The CDR3 length is 15 residues. V was cut by 1 base and J by 4 bases, with 13 bases left in between. The CDR3 nucleotides read TGTGCCACCAGCAGAGGCGGAGTGGGAGCAGAGACCCAGTACTCC. Translation gives CATSRGGVGAETQYS.

This clonotype was counted many times. This chain joins TRBV20-1 and TRBJ2-7; TRBD1 or TRBD2 may be the D gene (5 bases each). This CDR3 region has 11 residues. Trimming took off 3 bases at V and 6 bases at J, with 9 bases between the two ends. Germline V CDR1 and CDR2: DFQATT, SNEGSKA (reference sequence). The CDR3 DNA follows: TGCAGTGCTAGGGGGGTTGGCGAGCAGTACTTC. It encodes CSARGVGEQYF.

The V and J genes are TRBV29-1 and TRBJ1-2; D perhaps matches TRBD1 (5 bases). CDR3 length: 15 amino acids. The V end was cut by 0 bases, the J end by 8 bases, with 19 bases between. Germline V lookup: CDR1 SQVTM, CDR2 ANQGSEA. The CDR3 region is CSVEDGDLLKRGYTF. The CDR3 DNA reads TGCAGCGTTGAAGACGGGGACCTCCTGAAGAGGGGCTACACCTTC.

This clonotype was observed a few times. The chain is built from TRBV12-3 or TRBV12-4 and TRBJ1-1, with D perhaps matching TRBD1 (5 bases). The CDR3 totals 13 residues. The V end lost 3 bases, the J end lost 7 bases, and 12 bases lay between the germline ends. CDR3 in amino acids: CASSFKGDSEAFF. DNA of the CDR3: TGTGCCAGCAGTTTCAAGGGAGACAGTGAAGCTTTCTTT.

This clonotype was picked up a small number of times. The chain has TRBV20-1 and TRBJ1-1, with 9 positions matching TRBD1. Trimming cost V 0 bases and J 10 bases; bases outside gene matches: 9. This CDR3 is built from 14 residues. The germline V gene encodes CDR1 DFQATT and CDR2 SNEGSKA (reference sequence). CDR3 amino acids: CSARDDLQGAGAFF. The DNA for the CDR3 is TGCAGTGCTAGAGACGACTTACAGGGGGCCGGAGCTTTCTTT.

J is TRBJ1-2 and V is TRBV30; maybe TRBD1 (6 bases). The CDR3 length is 13 residues. V was clipped by 3 bases and J by 7 bases, with 15 bases between them. In germline, CDR1 is GTSNPN, CDR2 SVGIG (reference sequence). Here the CDR3 reads CAWSTGNIVGYTF. CDR3 nucleotides: TGTGCCTGGAGCACAGGGAATATCGTTGGCTACACCTTC.

The chain uses TRBV6-1 and TRBJ1-1, with 9 positions matching TRBD1. CDR1 MNHNS and CDR2 SASEGT come from the germline V gene. The length of the CDR3 is 16 residues. Trimming removed 5 bases from V and 4 bases from J; junction bases left unmatched: 11. The CDR3 bases are TGTGCCAGCAGTAAAACAGACAGGGGGTCGCTCACTGAAGCTTTCTTT. Protein product: CASSKTDRGSLTEAFF.

This clonotype came up many times. This sequence joins TRBV27 and TRBJ2-5; D might be TRBD1 (6 bases). Trimming removed 7 bases from V and 5 bases from J, with 14 bases in between. This CDR3 contains 13 residues. CDR1 is MNHEY and CDR2 is SMNVEV in the germline V gene (reference sequence). The CDR3 DNA reads TGTGCCAGCACCCCACAGGGAGAGGAGACCCAGTACTTC. It translates to CASTPQGEETQYF.

In its sample, this clonotype was seen many times. This CDR3 is CASSSGHGYTF. CDR3 in DNA: TGTGCCAGCAGTTCGGGGCACGGCTACACCTTC. This rearrangement joins TRBV27 to TRBJ1-2; maybe TRBD1 (5 bases). There are 11 residues in the CDR3. Germline V lookup: CDR1 MNHEY, CDR2 SMNVEV (reference sequence). V gave up 4 bases and J gave up 8 bases, with 8 bases separating them.

CDR3 in DNA: TGTGCCAGCGCAACTTCGGCCCACGAGCAGTACTTC. Its translation: CASATSAHEQYF. The genes are TRBV7-9 and TRBJ2-7, with D hard to call. CDR3 length: 12 amino acids. The germline V and J ends were trimmed by 8 bases and 5 bases, with 13 bases remaining between them. Germline assignment: CDR1 SEHNR and CDR2 FQNEAQ (reference sequence).

The J gene is TRBJ1-4, the V gene TRBV25-1; weak D call: TRBD1 (6 bases). The CDR3 covers 15 residues. The germline V gene has CDR1 MGHDK and CDR2 SYGVNS. V gave up 1 base and J gave up 5 bases, with 11 bases separating them. The CDR3 here is CASSEFTGYNEKLFF. For the CDR3, the DNA is TGTGCCAGCAGTGAATTCACAGGGTACAATGAAAAACTGTTTTTT.

As to this clonotype: A junction end diverges from the germline sequence, so it may reflect a read error. The rearrangement links TRBV20-1 to TRBJ2-1; 9 bases align to TRBD2. The CDR3 contains 15 residues. Germline V gene sequence: CDR1 DFQATT, CDR2 SNEGSKA (reference sequence). This CDR3 reads CSARVSGLAFNEQFF. CDR3 nucleotides: TGCAGTGCTAGAGTGTCGGGACTAGCTTTCAATGAACAGTTCTTC.

Remarks on this clonotype: Possible read error: a much larger clone is one base away. The CDR3 does not end in the conserved phenylalanine or tryptophan, so this is likely a read error. The gene calls are TRBV6-5 and TRBJ1-2, with 7 bases matching TRBD1. V lost 2 bases and J lost 4; bases outside the gene matches: 10. Germline V lookup: CDR1 MNHEY, CDR2 SVGAGI. The CDR3 runs to 16 residues. CDR3 nucleotides: TGTGCCAGCAGTTACCAAAGACAGGGAACACTCTATGGCTACACCCTC. It specifies CASSYQRQGTLYGYTL.

A few counts support this clonotype. The CDR3 DNA is TGTGCCAGCAGACAAAACGCCGCTAACGGCTACACCTTC. The encoded protein is CASRQNAANGYTF. The rearrangement uses TRBV12-3 or TRBV12-4 and TRBJ1-2, with D hard to call. The V gene lost 6 bases and the J gene lost 8 bases, with 16 bases spanning the gap. This CDR3 region has 13 residues.

The chain carries TRBV5-1 and TRBJ1-3; D is ambiguous. This CDR3 spans 15 amino acids. CDR1 and CDR2 from the germline V gene are SGHRS and YFSETQ. Between the trimmed V and J ends, which lost 0 bases and 0 bases, there was a span of 7 bases. The CDR3 reads CASSLDRVSGNTIYF. CDR3 DNA sequence: TGCGCCAGCAGCTTGGACCGCGTCTCTGGAAACACCATATATTTT.

The chain carries TRBV24-1 and TRBJ1-2, with D tentatively TRBD1 (6 bases). Germline V gene sequence: CDR1 KGHDR, CDR2 SFDVKD. This CDR3 spans 14 amino acids. V was pared by 3 bases and J by 8 bases, with 15 bases between. The CDR3 region is CATSDPGHNEGYTF. The CDR3 nucleotides read TGTGCCACCAGTGATCCGGGACACAACGAGGGCTACACCTTC.